This is a list of T cell receptor beta chains from one sample in a study of tumour-infiltrating T cells in Burkitt lymphoma. Here immunoSEQ multiplex PCR was the method, and the copy in TCRdb shows in-frame clones only, minus some. The table has just under 8,000 clones, under 85% seen once. The sequencing input was tumor tissue. These receptors were taken from a human donor with diffuse large B-cell lymphoma. CDR3s include the opening cysteine and the closing phenylalanine or tryptophan. D genes are given only for firm matches. Size tells how often a clone was seen (once, few, many) or the class of an expanded clone, and some rows leave it out.

clone size	D gene	V gene	J gene	CDR3 protein	CDR3 DNA
-	-	TRBV2	TRBJ1-1	CASSDPGGGWGTEAFF	TGTGCCAGCAGTGATCCTGGGGGGGGCTGGGGCACTGAAGCTTTCTTT
-	-	TRBV27	TRBJ1-4	CASRDQGVGEKLFF	TGTGCCAGCAGGGATCAGGGCGTAGGTGAAAAACTGTTTTTT
-	-	TRBV19	TRBJ2-1	CASSIRTEQFF	TGTGCCAGTAGTATACGGACAGAGCAGTTCTTC
once	-	TRBV11-2	TRBJ2-7	CASSSPTSTYEQYF	TGTGCCAGCAGCTCTCCGACAAGCACCTACGAGCAGTACTTC
-	-	TRBV18	TRBJ1-3	CASSPRGGSTGNTIYF	TGTGCCAGCTCGCCCCGCGGGGGAAGCACTGGAAACACCATATATTTT
few	-	TRBV7-6	TRBJ1-1	CASSQGNTEAFF	TGTGCCAGCAGCCAGGGGAACACTGAAGCTTTCTTT
few	-	TRBV13	TRBJ1-1	CASSLVGTSEAFF	TGTGCCAGCAGCTTAGTGGGCACGTCTGAAGCTTTCTTT
-	TRBD1	TRBV27	TRBJ1-6	CATSRGQRYSPLHF	TGTGCCACCAGTAGGGGGCAGAGATATTCACCCCTCCACTTT
few	-	TRBV5-4	TRBJ1-2	CASSSPAGANYGYTF	TGTGCCAGCAGCTCACCCGCGGGGGCGAACTATGGCTACACCTTC
few	-	TRBV20-1	TRBJ1-1	CSAWENTEAFF	TGCAGTGCCTGGGAAAACACTGAAGCTTTCTTT
-	-	TRBV5-1	TRBJ1-2	CASSLETSARGYTF	TGCGCCAGCAGCTTGGAGACCTCGGCTCGCGGCTACACCTTC
-	-	TRBV7-2	TRBJ2-1	CASSYNRDNEQFF	TGTGCCAGCAGCTATAACAGGGACAATGAGCAGTTCTTC
few	-	TRBV7-7	TRBJ2-2	CASSYSANTGELFF	TGTGCTAGCAGCTACAGCGCGAACACCGGGGAGCTGTTTTTT
-	TRBD1	TRBV9	TRBJ1-4	CASSARGGSNEKLFF	TGTGCCAGCAGCGCCAGGGGGGGGTCTAATGAAAAACTGTTTTTT
once	-	TRBV4-1	TRBJ1-1	CASSQGRTANTEAFF	TGCGCCAGCAGCCAAGGAAGGACGGCCAACACTGAAGCTTTCTTT
-	TRBD1	TRBV6-5	TRBJ2-7	CASSYSTGGYYEQYF	TGTGCCAGCAGTTACTCGACAGGGGGCTACTACGAGCAGTACTTC
-	-	TRBV6-9	TRBJ1-2	CASSYPGTPYGYTF	TGTGCCAGCAGTTACCCCGGGACACCGTATGGCTACACCTTC
-	TRBD1	TRBV5-1	TRBJ1-1	CASSTGGNTEAFF	TGCGCCAGCAGCACAGGGGGGAACACTGAAGCTTTCTTT
-	TRBD1	TRBV18	TRBJ1-1	CASSPGQGGTEAFF	TGTGCCAGCTCACCGGGACAGGGGGGGACTGAAGCTTTCTTT
-	-	TRBV9	TRBJ1-2	CASSVVSRPLGYTF	TGTGCCAGCAGCGTAGTCAGTCGCCCCTTGGGCTACACCTTC
-	-	TRBV4-1	TRBJ2-1	CASSLLRSLGAVYNEQFF	TGCGCCAGCAGCCTCCTCCGATCTCTGGGGGCAGTTTACAATGAGCAGTTCTTC
few	-	TRBV7-2	TRBJ2-3	CASSRSHTTDTQYF	TGTGCCAGCAGCCGGAGCCATACCACAGATACGCAGTATTTT
few	-	TRBV18	TRBJ1-4	CASSRTDEKLFF	TGTGCCAGCTCCCGGACGGATGAAAAACTGTTTTTT
-	-	TRBV7-5	TRBJ2-4	CVRSASTAQLAKNIQYF	TGTGTCAGAAGCGCTTCTACAGCACAACTAGCCAAAAACATTCAGTACTTC
-	TRBD2	TRBV29-1	TRBJ2-1	CSVSAGGWSVNEQFF	TGCAGCGTTTCGGCGGGGGGCTGGTCCGTCAATGAGCAGTTCTTC
-	-	TRBV5-5	TRBJ2-2	CASSLGTAYTGELFF	TGTGCCAGCAGCTTGGGGACGGCTTACACCGGGGAGCTGTTTTTT
-	TRBD2	TRBV2	TRBJ2-3	CASTLGGGEDTQYF	TGTGCCAGCACCCTCGGCGGGGGTGAGGATACGCAGTATTTT
-	-	TRBV9	TRBJ1-1	CASSVSTGITEAFF	TGTGCCAGCAGCGTATCTACGGGAATCACTGAAGCTTTCTTT
-	-	TRBV4-1	TRBJ1-4	CASSQDRGVTNEKLFF	TGCGCCAGCAGCCAAGATAGGGGGGTAACTAATGAAAAACTGTTTTTT
-	-	TRBV10-1	TRBJ2-2	CASSDRVTAGELFF	TGCGCCAGCAGTGACAGGGTCACCGCCGGGGAGCTGTTTTTT
-	TRBD2	TRBV29-1	TRBJ2-1	CSSRTSDYNEQFF	TGCAGCTCACGGACTAGCGATTACAATGAGCAGTTCTTC
once	-	TRBV18	TRBJ2-1	CASSPGAASYNEQFF	TGTGCCAGCTCACCAGGAGCGGCCTCCTACAATGAGCAGTTCTTC
-	-	TRBV2	TRBJ1-3	CASRPSLSGNTIYF	TGTGCCAGCAGGCCCAGTCTCTCTGGAAACACCATATATTTT
few	TRBD2	TRBV4-1	TRBJ2-5	CASSRLAGETQYF	TGCGCCAGCAGCCGATTAGCGGGGGAGACCCAGTACTTC
once	TRBD1	TRBV6-6	TRBJ1-2	CASSYLTGDGYTF	TGTGCCAGCAGTTACCTGACAGGGGACGGCTACACCTTC
-	-	TRBV7-7	TRBJ2-2	CASSLSGNTGELFF	TGTGCTAGCAGCTTATCAGGGAACACCGGGGAGCTGTTTTTT
-	-	TRBV19	TRBJ1-1	CASNRRMNTEAFF	TGTGCCAGTAATCGACGGATGAACACTGAAGCTTTCTTT
few	TRBD2	TRBV6-5	TRBJ2-1	CASSYSAGGPLEQFF	TGTGCCAGCAGTTACTCGGCGGGGGGGCCCCTTGAGCAGTTCTTC
-	TRBD2	TRBV9	TRBJ2-3	CASSSRAAGVGDTQYF	TGTGCCAGCAGCAGCCGAGCAGCGGGGGTGGGAGATACGCAGTATTTT
-	-	TRBV12-5	TRBJ2-7	CASAWDSSYEQYF	TGTGCTAGTGCCTGGGACTCTTCCTACGAGCAGTACTTC
-	TRBD1	TRBV7-2	TRBJ2-7	CASSLATGDPYEQYF	TGTGCCAGCAGCTTAGCGACAGGGGACCCCTACGAGCAGTACTTC
-	-	TRBV7-2	TRBJ2-5	CASSLGEGGRKETQYF	TGTGCCAGCAGCTTAGGGGAGGGGGGGCGCAAAGAGACCCAGTACTTC
-	-	TRBV5-1	TRBJ1-6	CASSSGGGMPYNSPLHF	TGCGCCAGCAGCTCCGGAGGGGGAATGCCCTATAATTCACCCCTCCACTTT
medium-sized	-	TRBV9	TRBJ2-3	CASSPGLAHRTDTQYF	TGTGCCAGCAGCCCGGGGCTAGCACATCGCACAGATACGCAGTATTTT
-	-	TRBV18	TRBJ1-1	CASSTVDGNTEAFF	TGTGCCAGCTCAACCGTGGACGGTAACACTGAAGCTTTCTTT
-	TRBD1	TRBV19	TRBJ1-5	CASSLGQGLNQPQHF	TGTGCCAGTAGTCTGGGACAGGGGCTGAATCAGCCCCAGCATTTT
-	-	TRBV5-1	TRBJ1-1	CASSLETGGNTEAFF	TGCGCCAGCAGCTTAGAGACAGGTGGGAACACTGAAGCTTTCTTT
-	-	TRBV15	TRBJ2-2	CATSRTSLGTGELFF	TGTGCCACCAGCAGGACTAGTTTAGGCACCGGGGAGCTGTTTTTT
-	-	TRBV10-2	TRBJ2-3	CASSAVSDTQYF	TGCGCCAGCTCGGCGGTTTCAGATACGCAGTATTTT
-	-	TRBV7-9	TRBJ1-5	CASSSEAGANQPQHF	TGTGCCAGCAGCTCAGAGGCGGGGGCGAATCAGCCCCAGCATTTT
few	-	TRBV6-6	TRBJ1-4	CASSYSPPAGNEKLFF	TGTGCCAGCAGTTACTCTCCACCGGCTGGGAATGAAAAACTGTTTTTT
-	TRBD2	TRBV9	TRBJ2-5	CASSVEVRGGKETQYF	TGTGCCAGCAGCGTAGAGGTGCGGGGGGGAAAAGAGACCCAGTACTTC
-	-	TRBV11-2	TRBJ1-2	CASSSRSGEYGYTF	TGTGCCAGCAGCTCCCGCTCGGGGGAGTATGGCTACACCTTC
-	-	TRBV7-2	TRBJ1-1	CASSLGRGNTEAFF	TGTGCCAGCAGCTTAGGTCGAGGAAACACTGAAGCTTTCTTT
-	-	TRBV5-1	TRBJ2-3	CASSQSTDTQYF	TGCGCCAGCAGCCAAAGCACAGATACGCAGTATTTT
medium-sized	-	TRBV4-1	TRBJ2-1	CASSRLRLGRNEQFF	TGCGCCAGCAGCCGCCTAAGACTAGGGAGGAATGAGCAGTTCTTC
once	TRBD2	TRBV19	TRBJ2-2	CASSHLISGVSGELFF	TGTGCCAGTAGCCACCTGATTAGCGGGGTTTCCGGGGAGCTGTTTTTT